The 18 T cell receptor beta chains given below trace back to one sample, sequenced in a study of control samples from healthy donors and cancer patients. Profiling relied on immunoSEQ multiplex PCR, and the TCRdb table lists in-frame clones only, not all of them. The data hold fewer than 300,000 clones, with around 80% observed a single time. Sequenced material: PBMCs. Every receptor here comes from a woman aged 60-75 years with lung cancer.

This chain uses TRBV7-3 with TRBJ2-3; 15 positions agree with TRBD2. This CDR3 comprises 16 residues. Germline V lookup: CDR1 SGHTA, CDR2 FQGTGA. J lost 3 bases, V lost 3 bases, and 1 base had no gene match. The DNA of the CDR3 is TGTGCCAGCAGCTTCGGACTAGCGGGGGGGACAGATACGCAGTATTTT. This codes for CASSFGLAGGTDTQYF. Drawing the rest from reference TRBV7-3 and TRBJ2-3, the complete variable domain is GAGVSQTPSNKVTEKGKYVELRCDPISGHTALYWYRQSLGQGPEFLIYFQGTGAADDSGLPNDRFFAVRPEGSVSTLKIQRTERGDSAVYLCASSFGLAGGTDTQYFGPGTRLTVL.

The chain joins TRBV10-3 to TRBJ2-4, with D perhaps TRBD1 or TRBD2 (5 bases each). V was cut by 5 bases and J by 11 bases, with 13 bases left in between. Germline V gene data show CDR1 as ENHRY and CDR2 as SYGVKD. The CDR3 spans 12 residues. Written as DNA, the CDR3 is TGTGCCATCAGTTCACACGGGGCGGTTCAGTACTTC. This sequence encodes CAISSHGAVQYF.

In its sample, this clone was seen once. The gene calls are TRBV11-2 and TRBJ1-1; 9 nucleotides match TRBD1. The CDR3 is made up of 13 amino acids. Per germline, CDR1 SGHAT and CDR2 FQNNGV. V shed 5 bases and J 4 bases; nucleotides not matched to a gene: 2. CDR3 residues: CASSQGQGTEAFF. The CDR3 DNA sequence: TGTGCCAGCAGCCAGGGACAGGGCACTGAAGCTTTCTTT.

V and J are TRBV5-5 and TRBJ1-6, with 12 bases that match TRBD1. V lost 4 bases, J lost 14 bases, and 10 bases stayed unmatched. The CDR3 is 15 residues long. Germline loops: CDR1 SGHKS, CDR2 YYEKEE (reference sequence). For the CDR3, the DNA is TGTGCCAGCAGCCAACAGGGACAGGGGGCGACGGCCCTCCACTTT. Translation gives CASSQQGQGATALHF.

This chain links TRBV5-1 with TRBJ2-3; 7 nucleotides agree with TRBD2. This CDR3 is 15 amino acids long. Germline V gives CDR1 SGHRS, CDR2 YFSETQ. J was trimmed by 4 bases and V by 7 bases; bases with no gene match: 12. The CDR3, as DNA: TGCGCCAGCGGGGGGAGCGGGATTGTGGCAGATACGCAGTATTTT. Amino acid sequence: CASGGSGIVADTQYF.

The V gene is TRBV5-1, the J gene TRBJ2-3; TRBD1 or TRBD2 may be the D gene (6 bases each). The CDR3 covers 14 residues. The ends were cut back, 4 bases at V and 3 bases at J, with 12 bases in the middle. In germline, CDR1 is SGHRS, CDR2 YFSETQ. Written as DNA, the CDR3 is TGCGCCAGCAGCCTCCAAGGGGGGACAGATACGCAGTATTTT. This codes for CASSLQGGTDTQYF. Full variable domain (missing parts from reference TRBV5-1 and TRBJ2-3): KAGVTQTPRYLIKTRGQQVTLSCSPISGHRSVSWYQQTPGQGLQFLFEYFSETQRNKGNFPGRFSGRQFSNSRSEMNVSTLELGDSALYLCASSLQGGTDTQYFGPGTRLTVL.

J is TRBJ2-1 and V is TRBV7-9, with 11 positions matching TRBD2. The germline gives CDR1 SEHNR, CDR2 FQNEAQ (reference sequence). This CDR3 has 17 amino acids. Germline trimming cut 0 bases from V and 6 bases from J; bases unmatched to any gene: 7. The CDR3 nucleotides are TGTGCCAGCAGCTTAGCGAGGGGTAGCGGGAGGGCCAATGAGCAGTTCTTC. Protein sequence: CASSLARGSGRANEQFF.

CDR3 amino acids: CAWKALGPANSPLHF. The CDR3 region has the DNA TGTGCCTGGAAGGCTCTTGGACCAGCTAATTCACCCCTCCACTTT. V is TRBV30 and J is TRBJ1-6; D gene uncertain. V shed 4 bases and J shed 6 bases, with 16 bases lying between them. This CDR3 spans 15 amino acids. Germline V gene data show CDR1 as GTSNPN and CDR2 as SVGIG (reference sequence).

This chain connects TRBV6-6 to TRBJ1-2, with 9 bases matching TRBD1. CDR1 is MNHNY and CDR2 is SVGAGI in the germline V gene (reference sequence). This CDR3 contains 12 residues. With 4 bases clipped from V and 8 bases from J, the junction kept 2 bases outside the gene matches. The chain's CDR3 is CASSFGQGGYTF. In nucleotides, the CDR3 is TGTGCCAGCAGTTTCGGACAGGGGGGCTACACCTTC.

This chain connects TRBV28 to TRBJ2-3; possible D gene TRBD1, 5 bases. From germline, CDR1 is MDHEN and CDR2 SYDVKM. The CDR3 has 16 amino acids. V was trimmed by 8 bases and J by 6 bases, leaving 24 bases between them. This chain's CDR3 is CASAALGAVLGDTQYF. As DNA, the CDR3 is TGTGCCAGCGCCGCTTTAGGGGCAGTCCTCGGGGATACGCAGTATTTT. The whole variable domain, filled in from reference TRBV28 and TRBJ2-3, reads DVKVTQSSRYLVKRTGEKVFLECVQDMDHENMFWYRQDPGLGLRLIYFSYDVKMKEKGDIPEGYSVSREKKERFSLILESASTNQTSMYLCASAALGAVLGDTQYFGPGTRLTVL.

This clone was seen a single time. The chain's CDR3 is CASSPHYGGQNTEAFF. The CDR3 DNA reads as TGCGCCAGCAGCCCTCACTATGGGGGGCAGAACACTGAAGCTTTCTTT. The genes are TRBV5-1 and TRBJ1-1; the D gene is possibly TRBD1 (6 bases). The CDR3 totals 16 residues. V lost 4 bases to trimming and J lost 1 base, with 17 bases between them. The germline V gene has CDR1 SGHRS and CDR2 YFSETQ.

The J gene is TRBJ2-5, the V gene TRBV5-5; 7 bases fit TRBD1. J was trimmed by 5 bases and V by 2 bases; bases with no gene match: 3. CDR1 SGHKS and CDR2 YYEKEE come from the germline V gene (reference sequence). This CDR3 has 13 amino acids. The CDR3, as DNA: TGTGCCAGCAGCTTACAGGGGCGGGAGACCCAGTACTTC. Its translation: CASSLQGRETQYF.

The gene calls are TRBV5-1 and TRBJ1-1, with 7 nucleotides matching TRBD1. V lost 4 bases to trimming and J lost 0 bases; unmatched junction nucleotides: 9. The CDR3 extends over 16 amino acids. The germline CDR1 and CDR2 sequences are SGHRS and YFSETQ. The CDR3 DNA is TGCGCCAGCAGCGACCCCGGGACAGCTATGAACACTGAAGCTTTCTTT. Translating gives CASSDPGTAMNTEAFF. Complete variable domain (other parts from reference TRBV5-1 and TRBJ1-1): KAGVTQTPRYLIKTRGQQVTLSCSPISGHRSVSWYQQTPGQGLQFLFEYFSETQRNKGNFPGRFSGRQFSNSRSEMNVSTLELGDSALYLCASSDPGTAMNTEAFFGQGTRLTVV.

The chain links TRBV6-4 to TRBJ1-3; D uncertain. V gave up 5 bases and J gave up 0 bases, with 8 bases separating them. The length of the CDR3 is 14 residues. Germline CDR1 and CDR2: MRHNA and SNTAGT. CDR3 sequence: CASSPDPSGNTIYF. In DNA form, the CDR3 reads TGTGCCAGCAGTCCGGACCCCTCTGGAAACACCATATATTTT.

The chain employs TRBV7-2 and TRBJ2-1, with 8 positions matching TRBD1. V dropped 5 bases and J dropped 8; count of bases not matched to a gene: 11. The germline gives CDR1 SGHTA, CDR2 FQGNSA. This CDR3 comprises 15 residues. CDR3 coding DNA: TGTGCCAGCAGCCTTCTCGGACAGGGTTTCGATGAGCAGTTCTTC. It specifies CASSLLGQGFDEQFF.

A few counts support this clone. The V call is TRBV30, the J call TRBJ2-3; 10 bases fit TRBD2. The CDR3 loop spans 18 amino acids. Germline loops: CDR1 GTSNPN, CDR2 SVGIG (reference sequence). V lost 5 bases, J lost 5 bases, and 19 bases stayed unmatched. The CDR3 here is CAWSVPLTSGFKKDTQYF. The DNA for the CDR3 is TGTGCCTGGTCCGTCCCCTTGACTAGCGGGTTCAAAAAAGATACGCAGTATTTT.

V usage is TRBV7-3 and J usage is TRBJ2-2; TRBD2 matches at 8 bases. This CDR3 is 15 amino acids long. Unmatched junction bases numbered 1, after V lost 3 bases and J lost 1 base. Germline V gene sequence: CDR1 SGHTA, CDR2 FQGTGA. In nucleotides, the CDR3 is TGTGCCAGCAGCTTCGCGGGGGGGAACACCGGGGAGCTGTTTTTT. It yields the protein CASSFAGGNTGELFF.

The chain recombines TRBV2 with TRBJ2-1, with a weak D call TRBD2 (5 bases). CDR3 length equals 15 residues. In germline, CDR1 is SNHLY, CDR2 FYNNEI. Trimming took 5 bases from V and 8 from J, leaving 19 bases between them. The CDR3 loop reads CASSLEAGGSDEQFF. In DNA form, the CDR3 reads TGTGCCAGCAGTTTGGAGGCTGGTGGGTCCGATGAGCAGTTCTTC.